Sequencing of this TCR beta chain was carried out in a study of blood T cell repertoires in COVID-19. Study at large: Donors in the United States, Italy and Spain gave samples during acute or convalescent COVID-19.

This CDR3 is built from 15 residues. Trimming pared 5 bases from V and 7 bases from J, leaving 16 bases between. Germline CDR1 reads KGHDR; CDR2 reads SFDVKD. Clones were read by immunoSEQ multiplex PCR, and TCRdb kept only the in-frame ones, dropping some. The sample holds over 100,000 clones, approximately 90% seen once. The V call is TRBV24-1, the J call TRBJ2-2; maybe TRBD1 (5 bases). The TCR was taken from a human donor in a cohort sampled during active COVID-19. Sequences were obtained from peripheral blood. DNA for the CDR3: TGTGCCACCAGTGTCGGTGACAGACAGTACGGGGAGCTGTTTTTT. Translation gives CATSVGDRQYGELFF.